This TCR beta chain derives from a study of shared clonotypes between healthy human individuals. The repertoire was sequenced with immunoSEQ multiplex PCR; TCRdb's copy has only in-frame clones and lacks some. In the table there are hundreds of thousands of clones, about 96% of which are singletons. The CDR3 consists of 14 residues. V dropped 6 bases and J dropped 3; count of bases not matched to a gene: 6. The germline V gene has CDR1 MNHNY and CDR2 SVGAGI (reference sequence). Only CD45RO-negative cells positively selected for CCR7 counted as naive CD8 cells, so terminally differentiated effector memory CD45RA+ cells were excluded.

The chain has TRBV6-6 and TRBJ2-7, with 9 bases lining up with TRBD2. This receptor was obtained from a woman aged 25-40 years in good health. Sequencing was done on a sample of naive CD8+ T cells sorted from blood. Written as DNA, the CDR3 is TGTGCCAGCAGCGAGTTGACTAGCGGCTACGAGCAGTACTTC. Protein product: CASSELTSGYEQYF.